The entry below describes one T cell receptor beta chain. The junction does not match germline at one end; this may be a read error. The data derive from a study of shared clonotypes between healthy human individuals. This CDR3 has 12 amino acids. Germline CDR1 ENHRY, CDR2 SYGVKD. Sequencing was performed with immunoSEQ multiplex PCR; in TCRdb, only in-frame clones are kept and a portion is missing. The repertoire holds 1,400,000 or so clones, with approximately 98.5% as singletons. This TCR derives from a man aged 25 to 40 in good health. Sequenced input: naive CD4+ T cells sorted from blood. As to subset: CD45RA+ positively selected. The chain uses TRBV10-3 and TRBJ1-1; a possible D gene is TRBD1 (6 bases). The CDR3 bases are TGTGCCATCAGAGAGTCGGACAGTGAAGCTTTCTTT. Translating it yields CAIRESDSEAFF.